Shown below are 10 T cell receptor beta chains from a single sample sequenced in a study of blood T cells in healthy people across ages. Then a second PCR, running roughly 7 to 11 cycles, was carried out with a sample-barcoded 5' primer and a J-beta primer mix. TCRdb analysed the 5' RACE reads with MiXCR anew, one entry per CDR3 protein. Seen here are roughly 900,000 distinct CDR3 sequences, 29% observed once, and the top ten hold around a sixth. Material: blood. The receptors were gathered from a woman at least 80 years old in good health.

This clonotype came up a few times. Possible read error: a much larger clone is one base away. The CDR3 region is CASSQGAGLNEQYF. CDR3 nucleotides: TGTGCCAGCAGCCAAGGAGCGGGCCTCAATGAGCAGTACTTC. The chain uses TRBV3-1 and TRBJ2-5, with D perhaps TRBD2 (6 bases). The CDR3 is made up of 14 amino acids. CDR1 and CDR2 (germline): LGHDT, YNNKEL (reference sequence). With 1 base removed from V and 11 bases from J, the gap between germline ends came to 17 bases.

This clonotype has ten or more counts. J is TRBJ2-5 and V is TRBV27; 9 nucleotides line up with TRBD2. After removal of 2 bases from V and 10 bases from J, the junction contained 14 bases not matched to a gene. The CDR3 loop spans 16 amino acids. Germline V lookup: CDR1 MNHEY, CDR2 SMNVEV (reference sequence). The CDR3 spells CASSLGRAGGLRDQYF. The CDR3 bases are TGTGCCAGCAGTTTAGGGCGAGCGGGGGGCCTTAGGGACCAGTACTTC.

This chain links TRBV11-2 with TRBJ1-6; no clear D. Germline-derived CDR1 and CDR2 are SGHAT and FQNNGV. Deletions cut 1 base from V and 0 bases from J, with 10 bases between. The CDR3 has 17 amino acids. CDR3 coding DNA: TGTGCCAGCAGCTTAGTAACCGGCGGCTCCTATAATTCACCCCTCCACTTT. Its protein is CASSLVTGGSYNSPLHF.

As to this clonotype: Possible read error: a much larger clone is one base away. CDR3 amino acids: CVSSERPLGGYTF. The CDR3 region has the DNA TGTGTCAGCAGTGAAAGGCCCCTCGGGGGCTACACCTTC. The chain has TRBV6-1 and TRBJ1-2; no firm D call. Germline CDR1 and CDR2: MNHNS and SASEGT. There are 13 residues in the CDR3.

As for this clonotype: With a much larger clone just one base away, this may be a read error. The chain is built from TRBV18 and TRBJ2-5; D uncertain. Near its end, the DNA agrees better with TRBJ2-7, so the J call may be wrong. This CDR3 comprises 14 residues. Germline loops: CDR1 KGHSH, CDR2 LQKENI. The CDR3 region is CASSPSQGPHEQYF. Here the CDR3 DNA reads TGTGCCAGCTCACCATCCCAAGGGCCCCACGAGCAGTACTTC.

This clonotype showed up many times. The chain recombines TRBV3-1 with TRBJ2-1, with a possible D match to TRBD1 (6 bases). V was shortened by 7 bases and J by 0 bases, with 13 bases between the two germline ends. The length of the CDR3 is 15 residues. Germline CDR1 reads LGHDT; CDR2 reads YNNKEL (reference sequence). The CDR3 region has the DNA TGTGCCAGCAAAAGGGACAAAAACTCCTACAATGAGCAGTTCTTC. Its translation is CASKRDKNSYNEQFF.

There are many counts of this clonotype. The chain couples TRBV29-1 to TRBJ2-3; 9 bases are a match to TRBD1. V shed 7 bases and J 3 bases; nucleotides not matched to a gene: 8. Per the germline V gene, CDR1 is SQVTM and CDR2 is ANQGSEA. The CDR3 sequence is 14 residues long. In nucleotides, the CDR3 is TGCAGCGGATCGGGACAGGGAGGGACAGATACGCAGTATTTT. Protein sequence: CSGSGQGGTDTQYF.

The table lists this clonotype with a few counts. The chain combines TRBV7-8 with TRBJ1-4, with 10 bases matching TRBD1. The CDR3 contains 18 residues. The germline gives CDR1 SGHVS, CDR2 FQNEAQ. With V trimmed by 1 base and J by 7 bases, 12 bases remained unmatched. The CDR3 DNA sequence: TGTGCCAGCAGCTTAGGATCGGTGACAGGGGGCAGGAGTGAAAAACTGTTTTTT. Translating gives CASSLGSVTGGRSEKLFF.

The sample holds many counts of this clonotype. The V gene is TRBV25-1, the J gene TRBJ2-3; D uncertain. Between the trimmed V and J ends, which lost 3 bases and 1 base, there was a span of 11 bases. The germline V gene encodes CDR1 MGHDK and CDR2 SYGVNS. This CDR3 has 15 residues. The CDR3 loop reads CASSDHRKGTDTQYF. The CDR3 DNA follows: TGTGCCAGCAGTGACCACAGAAAAGGCACAGATACGCAGTATTTT.

This clonotype turned up a few times. The chain links TRBV25-1 to TRBJ1-2; 9 bases agree with TRBD1. This CDR3 is 14 amino acids long. V was clipped by 4 bases and J by 7 bases; unmatched bases: 7. Per the germline V gene, CDR1 is MGHDK and CDR2 is SYGVNS. The CDR3 loop reads CASSGETGGAGYTF. The CDR3 nucleotides are TGTGCCAGCAGTGGAGAGACAGGGGGGGCTGGCTACACCTTC.